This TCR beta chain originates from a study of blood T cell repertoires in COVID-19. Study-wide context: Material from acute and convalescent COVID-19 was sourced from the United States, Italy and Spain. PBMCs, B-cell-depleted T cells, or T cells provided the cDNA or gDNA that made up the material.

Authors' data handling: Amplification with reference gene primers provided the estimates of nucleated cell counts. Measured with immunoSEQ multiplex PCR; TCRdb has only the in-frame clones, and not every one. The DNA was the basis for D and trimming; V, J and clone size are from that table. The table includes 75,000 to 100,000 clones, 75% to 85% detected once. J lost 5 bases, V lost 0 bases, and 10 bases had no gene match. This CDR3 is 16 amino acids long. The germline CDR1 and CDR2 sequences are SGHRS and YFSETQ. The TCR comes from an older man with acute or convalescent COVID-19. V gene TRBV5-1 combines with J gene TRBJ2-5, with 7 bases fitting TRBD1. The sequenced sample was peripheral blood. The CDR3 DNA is TGCGCCAGCAGCTTGGAGGTGACAGGGACGGCGGAGACCCAGTACTTC. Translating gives CASSLEVTGTAETQYF.